This T cell receptor beta chain came from a study of control samples from healthy donors and cancer patients. The CDR3 consists of 14 residues. The germline CDR1 and CDR2 sequences are SGHDN and FVKESK. Trimming left V 1 base short and J 3 bases short, with 9 bases between. This table comes from immunoSEQ multiplex PCR, and its TCRdb copy is limited to in-frame clones, with some not included. This sample has 150,000 or so clones, with under 95% found just once. The material sequenced was blood. This TCR derives from a man aged 18 to 30 in good health. The chain employs TRBV14 and TRBJ1-1; no clear D gene. This chain's CDR3 is CASSQGVLDTEAFF. CDR3 DNA sequence: TGTGCCAGCAGCCAAGGGGTTTTGGACACTGAAGCTTTCTTT.